The 7 T cell receptor beta chains given below trace back to one sample, sequenced in a study of glioma-infiltrating T cells after dendritic cell vaccination. This table comes from immunoSEQ multiplex PCR, and its TCRdb copy is limited to in-frame clones, with some not included. Here the sample spans about 24,000 clones, roughly nine tenths being singletons. Time point described: after dendritic cell vaccination, including at tumor progression/relapse. Sequences were derived from blood, sampled after dendritic cell vaccination. The receptors were sampled from a human donor with glioblastoma.

Turning to this clone: One end of the junction fails to match germline, which may point to a read error. The identical CDR3 is also encoded by other nucleotide sequences in the sample. This CDR3 is CASSSGQGFYNSPLHF. The CDR3 DNA follows: TGTGCCAGCAGCTCAGGACAGGGCTTCTATAATTCCCCCCTCCACTTT. The chain has TRBV7-9 and TRBJ1-6; TRBD1 matches at 8 bases. This CDR3 comprises 16 residues. Germline-derived CDR1 and CDR2 are SEHNR and FQNEAQ (reference sequence).

This chain uses TRBV30 with TRBJ2-1; D is possibly TRBD1 (6 bases). From germline, CDR1 is GTSNPN and CDR2 SVGIG (reference sequence). V dropped 5 bases and J dropped 3 bases, with 17 bases sitting between them. CDR3 size: 15 residues. Written as DNA, the CDR3 is TGTGCCTGGGACCAGGGGCCCACTAACTACAATGAGCAGTTCTTC. Translating gives CAWDQGPTNYNEQFF.

V usage is TRBV10-3 and J usage is TRBJ1-2; 8 positions agree with TRBD1. This CDR3 is 15 amino acids long. Germline loops: CDR1 ENHRY, CDR2 SYGVKD. Trimming took 6 bases from V and 4 from J; bases not matched to a gene: 10. CDR3 amino acids: CAISPLNRGTYGYTF. The CDR3 DNA reads as TGTGCCATCAGCCCCCTAAACAGGGGGACCTATGGCTACACCTTC.

The CDR3 is CASSLGGQATYEQYF. CDR3 nucleotide sequence: TGCGCCAGCAGCCTAGGGGGACAGGCGACCTACGAGCAGTACTTC. The rearrangement joins TRBV4-1 to TRBJ2-7; 8 bases match TRBD1. Per the germline V gene, CDR1 is MGHRA and CDR2 is YSYEKL. The V gene end was trimmed by 4 bases and the J gene end by 2 bases; junction bases not matched to a gene: 7. The CDR3 sequence is 15 residues long.

V gene TRBV30 combines with J gene TRBJ2-5; 9 bases map to TRBD2. The V and J ends lost 4 bases and 5 bases, in that order; junction bases with no gene match: 11. The length of the CDR3 is 15 residues. Germline values: CDR1 GTSNPN, CDR2 SVGIG (reference sequence). The chain's CDR3 is CAWKRGRGGRETQYF. The DNA of the CDR3 is TGTGCCTGGAAAAGGGGGCGGGGGGGCCGCGAGACCCAGTACTTC. Together with reference TRBV30 and TRBJ2-5, the CDR3 gives the full variable domain: SQTIHQWPATLVQPVGSPLSLECTVEGTSNPNLYWYRQAAGRGLQLLFYSVGIGQISSEVPQNLSASRPQDRQFILSSKKLLLSDSGFYLCAWKRGRGGRETQYFGPGTRLLVL.

Details on this clone: At one end the junction does not follow the germline gene, possibly because of a read error. This sample includes further DNA sequences coding for the same CDR3. V is TRBV18 and J is TRBJ1-6; no reliable D call. The germline gives CDR1 KGHSH, CDR2 LQKENI. The CDR3 covers 17 residues. The DNA of the CDR3 is TGTGCCAGCTCACCGCTTCCTCCGAGCTCCTATAATTCCCCCCTCCACTTT. Translation: CASSPLPPSSYNSPLHF.

In its sample, this clone was seen once. The chain employs TRBV6-5 and TRBJ2-7, with 7 bases identical to TRBD1. The CDR3 has 16 residues. Germline V gene lookup returns CDR1 MNHEY and CDR2 SVGAGI. Losses at the gene ends were 0 bases for V and 1 base for J; bases not matched to a gene: 6. CDR3 region: CASSYSTGVPSYEQYF. CDR3 sequence (DNA): TGTGCCAGCAGTTACTCCACAGGGGTACCTTCCTACGAGCAGTACTTC.